A single sample gave rise to the 8 T cell receptor beta chains below, sequenced in a study of long-term antiretroviral therapy in people with HIV (dated by TCRdb to 2021 to 2024). The immunoSEQ hsTCRB v3.0 assay was used at survey level resolution to sequence the TRB variable region. TCRdb carries this immuneACCESS record with in-frame sequences only. Its versions omit some clonotypes, under half of them owing to an unresolved V gene in the studies checked, with the rest unexplained. For this sample there are tens of thousands of clones; 82% appear just once. In total, the top ten clones hold approximately 6.2% of the sample. Sample: unsorted PBMCs, taken 0.6 years after starting antiretroviral therapy. The receptor source for this set is a man aged 18 to 29 with HIV.

The genes are TRBV9 and TRBJ1-1; 9 bases map to TRBD1. CDR3 size: 13 residues. V was clipped by 3 bases and J by 6 bases; unmatched bases: 3. Germline V CDR1 and CDR2: SGDLS, YYNGEE. CDR3 residues: CASSGGQGPEAFF. CDR3 nucleotide sequence: TGTGCCAGCAGCGGGGGACAGGGTCCTGAAGCTTTCTTT.

The chain links TRBV18 to TRBJ2-5; TRBD1 might be the D (5 bases). Germline assignment: CDR1 KGHSH and CDR2 LQKENI. CDR3 length equals 13 residues. V was shortened by 4 bases and J by 1 base, with 7 bases between the two germline ends. CDR3: CASSRGRQETQYF. The CDR3 nucleotides are TGTGCCAGCTCACGGGGCCGCCAAGAGACCCAGTACTTC.

This chain joins TRBV6-6 and TRBJ1-2; D is ambiguous. The CDR3 runs 15 residues. V was cut by 2 bases and J by 1 base, with 11 bases left in between. Germline V CDR1 and CDR2: MNHNY, SVGAGI (reference sequence). CDR3 protein: CASSYTPDYNYGYTF. CDR3 coding DNA: TGTGCCAGCAGTTACACCCCAGATTATAACTATGGCTACACCTTC.

This clone was seen once. The chain is built from TRBV7-2 and TRBJ2-7, with 7 bases that match TRBD1. J gave up 3 bases and V 5 bases, and 7 bases lay outside the gene matches. Germline V lookup: CDR1 SGHTA, CDR2 FQGNSA. The CDR3 is made up of 14 amino acids. CDR3 residues: CASSPRGRSYEQYF. The CDR3 DNA is TGTGCCAGCAGCCCTAGGGGGCGGAGCTACGAGCAGTACTTC.

V and J are TRBV18 and TRBJ1-1; 7 bases map to TRBD1. This CDR3 has 13 residues. Germline V gene data show CDR1 as KGHSH and CDR2 as LQKENI. The J segment lost 10 bases and the V segment lost 2 bases, leaving 7 bases of the junction unmatched. The CDR3 DNA sequence: TGTGCCAGCTCACCAACGGGACAGAAAGGAGCTTTCTTT. Protein product: CASSPTGQKGAFF.

The V and J genes are TRBV7-9 and TRBJ2-3; 10 bases fit TRBD2. The germline V gene has CDR1 SEHNR and CDR2 FQNEAQ (reference sequence). The V gene end was trimmed by 3 bases and the J gene end by 0 bases; junction bases not matched to a gene: 3. The CDR3 is made up of 16 amino acids. For the CDR3, the DNA is TGTGCCAGCAGCTTCCCGACTAGCGGGAGCACAGATACGCAGTATTTT. Residues: CASSFPTSGSTDTQYF.

The gene calls are TRBV7-9 and TRBJ2-7; 9 nucleotides line up with TRBD1. Germline values: CDR1 SEHNR, CDR2 FQNEAQ (reference sequence). The CDR3 totals 15 residues. J lost 4 bases, V lost 1 base, and 5 bases had no gene match. The CDR3 sequence is CASSLGGQGLYEQYF. In nucleotides, the CDR3 is TGTGCCAGCAGCTTAGGGGGACAGGGCTTATACGAGCAGTACTTC.

The table lists this clone with a count of one. The CDR3 coding sequence is TGTGCCAGCAGCGCTGGGACAGGGAGCGCGGAGACCCAGTACTTC. Translating gives CASSAGTGSAETQYF. The chain links TRBV5-5 to TRBJ2-5; TRBD1 matches at 9 bases. CDR1 and CDR2 (germline): SGHKS, YYEKEE (reference sequence). The CDR3 spans 15 residues. The V segment lost 4 bases and the J segment 5 bases; nucleotides outside the gene matches: 9.